This entry lists 25 T cell receptor beta chains sequenced from one sample in a study of cytomegalovirus exposure and HLA in healthy donors. 60 Vbeta and 13 Jbeta primers were used in PCR. The data were produced by immunoSEQ multiplex PCR, yet TCRdb's version contains in-frame clones alone and is incomplete. This table has roughly 90,000 clones, 80% appearing once. Sample: PBMCs. All receptors derive from a man under 40 in good health and CMV-seronegative.

This chain uses TRBV2 with TRBJ1-5, with TRBD1 matching 11 bases. CDR3 length: 16 residues. After removal of 5 bases from V and 6 bases from J, the junction contained 9 bases not matched to a gene. Germline values: CDR1 SNHLY, CDR2 FYNNEI. In DNA form, the CDR3 reads TGTGCCAGCAGTAAAGAGAGGACAGGGGGCGGTCAGCCCCAGCATTTT. This encodes CASSKERTGGGQPQHF.

This chain connects TRBV4-2 to TRBJ2-1; 9 nucleotides line up with TRBD2. This CDR3 is built from 15 residues. Germline V gene sequence: CDR1 LGHNA, CDR2 YNFKEQ. V was clipped by 10 bases and J by 0 bases; unmatched bases: 7. CDR3 bases: TGTGCCACGGGCGGGGGGGCCGGCTCCTACAATGAGCAGTTCTTC. Its translation: CATGGGAGSYNEQFF.

The chain joins TRBV18 to TRBJ1-2; tentative D call: TRBD1 (6 bases). The germline V and J ends were trimmed by 2 bases and 0 bases, with 10 bases remaining between them. Germline V gene sequence: CDR1 KGHSH, CDR2 LQKENI. The CDR3 loop spans 15 amino acids. Written as DNA, the CDR3 is TGTGCCAGCTCACCAAGGGACACCTCTAACTATGGCTACACCTTC. This encodes CASSPRDTSNYGYTF.

V usage is TRBV2 and J usage is TRBJ2-7, with 8 positions matching TRBD1. This CDR3 contains 13 residues. J was trimmed by 5 bases and V by 7 bases; bases with no gene match: 7. Germline V CDR1 and CDR2: SNHLY, FYNNEI. The CDR3 loop reads CASTRTGRNEQYF. The CDR3 coding sequence is TGTGCCAGCACGCGGACAGGGAGAAACGAGCAGTACTTC.

The chain couples TRBV6-5 to TRBJ1-2; 10 nucleotides line up with TRBD1. The CDR3 is 13 residues long. Germline CDR1 MNHEY, CDR2 SVGAGI. V lost 10 bases to trimming and J lost 8 bases; unmatched junction nucleotides: 10. This chain's CDR3 is CATAPGQGTGYTF. CDR3 sequence (DNA): TGTGCCACCGCACCGGGACAGGGGACCGGCTACACCTTC.

This clone was seen only a few times. The CDR3 DNA sequence: TGTGCCAGCAGTTACTCACAGTCGGGGGGCGAGCAGTACTTC. It is translated as CASSYSQSGGEQYF. The chain uses TRBV6-5 and TRBJ2-7; 7 nucleotides line up with TRBD2. Germline V CDR1 and CDR2: MNHEY, SVGAGI. V was clipped by 0 bases and J by 6 bases; unmatched bases: 5. The CDR3 extends over 14 amino acids.

About this clone: One end of the junction is discordant with germline, which a read error may explain. The V and J genes are TRBV7-9 and TRBJ2-7; no reliable D call. Germline V gives CDR1 SEHNR, CDR2 FQNEAQ (reference sequence). The CDR3 is made up of 12 amino acids. The CDR3 is CSSSLPRYEQYF. As DNA, the CDR3 is TGTTCCAGCAGCTTACCCCGCTACGAGCAGTACTTC.

This clone is a singleton in its sample. This chain connects TRBV6-5 to TRBJ2-1, with no clear D. The germline V gene encodes CDR1 MNHEY and CDR2 SVGAGI. V lost 6 bases, J lost 5 bases, and 8 bases lay in between. This CDR3 comprises 12 residues. Here the CDR3 DNA reads TGTGCCAGCAGCCGGTTAGACAATGAGCAGTTCTTC. Translating gives CASSRLDNEQFF.

This chain connects TRBV6-1 to TRBJ2-1, with 15 bases matching TRBD2. Unmatched junction bases numbered 10, after V lost 4 bases and J lost 6 bases. Germline values: CDR1 MNHNS, CDR2 SASEGT. The CDR3 is 18 amino acids. In DNA form, the CDR3 reads TGTGCCAGCAGTGGACCGGGACAGGGACTAGCGGGAGGCAATGAGCAGTTCTTC. This codes for CASSGPGQGLAGGNEQFF.

The rearrangement uses TRBV6-5 and TRBJ2-5; 9 nucleotides line up with TRBD1. The DNA end is more similar to TRBJ2-7, so the J call may be wrong. The CDR3 runs 14 residues. Looked up from germline, CDR1 is MNHEY and CDR2 is SVGAGI. Written as DNA, the CDR3 is TGTGCCAGCAGTTCTCTTGGGACAGGGACCGAGCAGTACTTC. Translating it yields CASSSLGTGTEQYF.

This clone turned up a few times. The chain employs TRBV6-4 and TRBJ1-2; TRBD1 aligns across 7 bases. From germline, CDR1 is MRHNA and CDR2 SNTAGT. The CDR3 sequence is 15 residues long. V gave up 4 bases and J gave up 8 bases; unmatched junction bases: 13. The CDR3 reads CASSASRQGGGGYTF. The CDR3 DNA sequence: TGTGCCAGCAGTGCCTCCAGACAGGGAGGCGGCGGCTACACCTTC.

V is TRBV6-5 and J is TRBJ1-4, with 7 bases that match TRBD1. Germline CDR1 MNHEY, CDR2 SVGAGI. The V and J ends lost 5 bases and 7 bases, in that order; junction bases with no gene match: 7. CDR3 length: 14 amino acids. The CDR3 coding sequence is TGTGCCAGCAGTGGGGCAGGGGGGTCTGAAAAACTGTTTTTT. Encoded protein: CASSGAGGSEKLFF.

The rearrangement links TRBV4-1 to TRBJ1-2; maybe TRBD1 (5 bases). The CDR3 consists of 13 residues. V was clipped by 4 bases and J by 8 bases, with 14 bases between them. Germline values: CDR1 MGHRA, CDR2 YSYEKL. The CDR3, as DNA: TGCGCCAGCAGCCGACCAGGACATGGCGGCTACACCTTC. Translating it yields CASSRPGHGGYTF.

This rearrangement joins TRBV2 to TRBJ1-6; D unclear. Germline loops: CDR1 SNHLY, CDR2 FYNNEI. The CDR3 is 14 amino acids. V was pared by 1 base and J by 7 bases, with 8 bases between. This CDR3 is CASSEGEANSPLHF. The CDR3 DNA sequence: TGTGCCAGCAGTGAAGGGGAGGCCAATTCACCCCTCCACTTT.

The chain uses TRBV5-1 and TRBJ1-2; D unresolved. The CDR3 sequence is 14 residues long. The V gene's germline CDR1 is SGHRS and CDR2 YFSETQ. Trimming took 0 bases from V and 5 from J, leaving 11 bases between them. The CDR3 loop is CASSLGLGRYGYTF. The CDR3 DNA sequence: TGCGCCAGCAGCTTGGGTCTCGGGAGGTATGGCTACACCTTC.

Worth noting for this clone: Other DNA sequences from this sample encode an identical CDR3 as well. V is TRBV30 and J is TRBJ2-7, with D perhaps matching TRBD2 (5 bases). From germline, CDR1 is GTSNPN and CDR2 SVGIG (reference sequence). This CDR3 is built from 17 residues. V gave up 3 bases and J gave up 2 bases, with 23 bases separating them. The CDR3 region has the DNA TGTGCCTGGAGCCCCGAGATAGCGACCCACCAACCCTACGAGCAGTACTTC. Translating it yields CAWSPEIATHQPYEQYF.

This rearrangement joins TRBV6-1 to TRBJ2-7; TRBD2 agrees at 7 bases. The CDR3 extends over 14 amino acids. In germline, CDR1 is MNHNS, CDR2 SASEGT. Trimming took 3 bases from V and 2 from J; bases not matched to a gene: 4. The CDR3 loop is CASSEASGPYEQYF. The CDR3 DNA is TGTGCCAGCAGTGAGGCTAGCGGCCCCTACGAGCAGTACTTC.

This chain connects TRBV27 to TRBJ2-7; D is ambiguous. This CDR3 is 14 amino acids long. Germline V gives CDR1 MNHEY, CDR2 SMNVEV (reference sequence). The V gene lost 2 bases and the J gene lost 2 bases, with 10 bases spanning the gap. CDR3 coding DNA: TGTGCCAGCAGTTTAGCGTCCCCTGCCTACGAGCAGTACTTC. Translation: CASSLASPAYEQYF.

The chain is built from TRBV6-5 and TRBJ2-5; D unresolved. The CDR3 consists of 13 residues. Germline V gives CDR1 MNHEY, CDR2 SVGAGI. Trimming cost V 0 bases and J 1 base, with 3 bases left between them. The CDR3 DNA sequence: TGTGCCAGCAGTTACTCGGCCCAAGAGACCCAGTACTTC. Translating gives CASSYSAQETQYF.

The chain is built from TRBV9 and TRBJ1-1; D is ambiguous. Germline V gene sequence: CDR1 SGDLS, CDR2 YYNGEE. V lost 2 bases and J lost 1, with 6 bases in between. The CDR3 is 13 residues long. In DNA, the CDR3 is TGTGCCAGCAGCGTCTCAGGGAACACTGAAGCTTTCTTT. Its protein product is CASSVSGNTEAFF.

V and J are TRBV28 and TRBJ2-1; D possibly corresponds to TRBD2 (5 bases). Germline CDR1 is MDHEN and CDR2 is SYDVKM. This CDR3 spans 11 amino acids. The V end lost 7 bases, the J end lost 9 bases, and 10 bases lay between the germline ends. The CDR3 nucleotides read TGTGCCAGCAAGGAGCGGAGTGAGCAGTTCTTC. It encodes CASKERSEQFF.

The CDR3 is CASSPSGQETQYF. CDR3 coding DNA: TGTGCCAGCTCACCTTCCGGGCAAGAGACCCAGTACTTC. The J gene is TRBJ2-5, the V gene TRBV18; D remains ambiguous. This CDR3 spans 13 amino acids. Germline V CDR1 and CDR2: KGHSH, LQKENI. V shed 3 bases and J shed 2 bases, with 7 bases lying between them.

V and J are TRBV2 and TRBJ2-1; TRBD1 aligns across 9 bases. The germline V gene encodes CDR1 SNHLY and CDR2 FYNNEI. The V gene end was trimmed by 3 bases and the J gene end by 16 bases; junction bases not matched to a gene: 13. The CDR3 totals 14 residues. This CDR3 is CASSDYRDRVRVFF. CDR3 bases: TGTGCCAGCAGTGATTACCGGGACAGGGTAAGGGTTTTCTTC.

V gene TRBV10-1 combines with J gene TRBJ2-1; 8 bases align to TRBD2. Trimming cost V 0 bases and J 9 bases; bases outside gene matches: 7. This CDR3 has 15 amino acids. Germline V gene sequence: CDR1 WNHNN, CDR2 SYGVQD (reference sequence). The CDR3 nucleotides are TGCGCCAGCAGTGAGTCTCTCGGGAGGGCCGGTGAGCAGTTCTTC. The encoded protein is CASSESLGRAGEQFF.

V gene TRBV25-1 combines with J gene TRBJ1-2; maybe TRBD1 (6 bases). CDR1 is MGHDK and CDR2 is SYGVNS in the germline V gene. Trimming removed 5 bases from V and 1 base from J, with 11 bases in between. The CDR3 is made up of 14 amino acids. For the CDR3, the DNA is TGTGCCAGCAGTTTAACAGGGATTAACTATGGCTACACCTTC. The encoded protein is CASSLTGINYGYTF.